This T cell receptor (beta chain) is from a study of blood T cells in healthy people across ages. A second PCR, run for about 7 to 11 cycles, used a sample-barcoded 5' primer plus a J-beta primer mix. Via MiXCR, TCRdb re-called the 5' RACE reads, giving one row per CDR3 protein. The sample lists some 1.4 million distinct CDR3 sequences, approximately 38% occurring once. The germline gives CDR1 MNHEY, CDR2 SVGEGT. Deletions cut 3 bases from V and 5 bases from J, with 14 bases between. The CDR3 runs 14 residues. In each sample, at least 6 million PBMCs were isolated. Every sample gave at least 5 micrograms of total RNA when it was extracted.

The clonotype originates from a woman aged 18-30 years in good health. The specimen was blood. The rearrangement uses TRBV6-2 or TRBV6-3 and TRBJ2-7; D ambiguous. As DNA, the CDR3 is TGTGCCAGCAGTTATTTTCAAAGTTTCGACGAGCAGTACTTC. Its protein is CASSYFQSFDEQYF.